These 32 T cell receptor beta chains originate from one sample sequenced in a study of vaccination and CD4 T cells after COVID-19. Treatment: approximately nine-day PBMC culture with coronavirus spike peptide pools or control peptides (ViraFEST assay). Cultured CD4+ T-cell DNA underwent Oncomine TCR Beta short-read sequencing. TCRdb itself ran the PCR reads through MiXCR, one entry per CDR3 protein. The table includes about 15,000 distinct CDR3 sequences, approximately 26% detected once. These receptors are not linked to any known antigen. The sequencing sample was made of cultured CD4+ T cells from blood. Receptor source: a human donor with COVID-19.

The chain recombines TRBV7-8 with TRBJ2-7; 9 bases map to TRBD2. The V segment lost 5 bases and the J segment 0 bases; nucleotides outside the gene matches: 5. CDR3 size: 15 residues. From germline, CDR1 is SGHVS and CDR2 FQNEAQ. CDR3 in DNA: TGTGCCAGCAGCCTCAGACTAGCGGTCTCCTACGAGCAGTACTTC. Its protein product is CASSLRLAVSYEQYF.

Note on this clonotype: Germline and junction disagree at one end, which may indicate a read error. J is TRBJ2-7 and V is TRBV7-9, with 8 positions matching TRBD2. Germline V gene sequence: CDR1 SEHNR, CDR2 FQNEAQ (reference sequence). This CDR3 has 14 amino acids. The CDR3 spells CASSPREGWSERYF. CDR3 nucleotides: TGTGCCAGCAGCCCCCGGGAGGGTTGGTCCGAGCGGTACTTC. Full variable domain (outside the CDR3, taken from reference TRBV7-9 and TRBJ2-7): DTGVSQNPRHKITKRGQNVTFRCDPISEHNRLYWYRQTLGQGPEFLTYFQNEAQLEKSRLLSDRFSAERPKGSFSTLEIQRTEQGDSAMYLCASSPREGWSERYFGPGTRLTVT.

The chain uses TRBV6-1 and TRBJ1-3, with 9 bases matching TRBD1. The CDR3 covers 20 residues. The germline V gene encodes CDR1 MNHNS and CDR2 SASEGT. J gave up 0 bases and V 1 base, and 13 bases lay outside the gene matches. CDR3 region: CASSEVAGQGIRNSGNTIYF. CDR3 bases: TGTGCCAGCAGTGAAGTGGCAGGACAGGGGATTAGGAACTCTGGAAACACCATATATTTT.

This clonotype is medium-sized (0.01 to 0.1%). The rearrangement joins TRBV20-1 to TRBJ1-2; D uncertain. Germline lookup yields CDR1 DFQATT and CDR2 SNEGSKA (reference sequence). V was cut by 0 bases and J by 8 bases, with 19 bases left in between. CDR3 length: 15 residues. CDR3 nucleotide sequence: TGCAGTGCTAGAGATGTGAAGGGCCCAGTCTACGGCTACACCTTC. It encodes CSARDVKGPVYGYTF.

The chain is built from TRBV20-1 and TRBJ2-5; no definite D call. Germline V gives CDR1 DFQATT, CDR2 SNEGSKA (reference sequence). Trimming removed 4 bases at V and 5 bases at J, with 17 bases between. The CDR3 loop spans 14 amino acids. The CDR3 region has the DNA TGCAGTGCTAAGACGGGCCCCAGACGGGAGACCCAGTACTTC. Encoded protein: CSAKTGPRRETQYF.

This clonotype was counted only a few times. The chain carries TRBV6-5 and TRBJ2-2; the D gene is possibly TRBD2 (6 bases). The CDR3 covers 15 residues. Germline V gene sequence: CDR1 MNHEY, CDR2 SVGAGI. The germline V and J ends were trimmed by 0 bases and 7 bases, with 12 bases remaining between them. CDR3 sequence reads: CASSYSIREVGELFF. The CDR3 DNA is TGTGCCAGCAGTTACTCGATCAGGGAGGTCGGGGAGCTGTTTTTT.

The chain uses TRBV28 and TRBJ2-2, with D perhaps being TRBD1 or TRBD2 (5 bases each). CDR3 length: 16 amino acids. V lost 5 bases and J 4 bases, leaving 17 bases between the germline ends. Per germline, CDR1 MDHEN and CDR2 SYDVKM. For the CDR3, the DNA is TGTGCCAGCAGTGGCCCGGGGACCTCGGGCACCGGGGAGCTGTTTTTT. It translates to CASSGPGTSGTGELFF.

This clonotype was seen more than once but under ten times. V is TRBV15 and J is TRBJ2-1; the match to TRBD1 covers 9 bases. The germline V gene encodes CDR1 LNHNV and CDR2 YYDKDF (reference sequence). The CDR3 length is 15 residues. The junction had 9 bases not matched to a gene; V was cut back by 4 bases and J by 8 bases. For the CDR3, the DNA is TGTGCCACCAGCACCCGGACAGGGGAGGGTGATGAGCAGTTCTTC. As protein: CATSTRTGEGDEQFF.

V usage is TRBV18 and J usage is TRBJ2-5; D is unclear. CDR3 length: 13 residues. The V and J ends lost 5 bases and 1 base respectively, with 8 bases between them. Germline V gene lookup returns CDR1 KGHSH and CDR2 LQKENI. CDR3 sequence reads: CASSTNLQETQYF. The DNA of the CDR3 is TGTGCCAGCTCAACAAACCTCCAAGAGACCCAGTACTTC.

The CDR3 nucleotides read TGTGCCAGCAGCTTAGATCCCCAGGGGGCCTACGAGCAGTACTTC. This encodes CASSLDPQGAYEQYF. This chain uses TRBV11-2 with TRBJ2-1; TRBD1 aligns across 7 bases. The DNA end is more similar to TRBJ2-7, so the J call may be wrong. Germline-derived CDR1 and CDR2 are SGHAT and FQNNGV. The CDR3 runs 15 residues.

This sequence joins TRBV20-1 and TRBJ2-2; 11 nucleotides agree with TRBD1. Per germline, CDR1 DFQATT and CDR2 SNEGSKA (reference sequence). The CDR3 has 14 amino acids. V trimming: 3 bases; J trimming: 4 bases; junction bases outside the gene matches: 1. The CDR3 nucleotides are TGCAGTGCTAGGGGACAGGGGGGCACCGGGGAGCTGTTTTTT. This gives the protein CSARGQGGTGELFF.

There are a few counts of this clonotype. The chain combines TRBV12-3 or TRBV12-4 with TRBJ1-2; no reliable D call. Deletions cut 3 bases from V and 4 bases from J, with 21 bases between. The CDR3 has 17 residues. CDR3 region: CASSFDRIDQSGYGYTF. The CDR3 nucleotides read TGTGCCAGCAGTTTTGACCGCATAGACCAATCAGGCTATGGCTACACCTTC.

This chain joins TRBV14 and TRBJ1-2; the D gene is possibly TRBD1 (6 bases). Trimming removed 8 bases from V and 3 bases from J, with 22 bases in between. The CDR3 is made up of 16 amino acids. The germline V gene has CDR1 SGHDN and CDR2 FVKESK. CDR3: CASEALSSRGDYGYTF. The CDR3 region has the DNA TGTGCCAGCGAGGCGCTGAGTTCTAGGGGGGACTATGGCTACACCTTC.

A note on this clonotype: This clone may be a read error of a much larger clone one base away. The chain joins TRBV2 to TRBJ1-2; D not resolved. This CDR3 is built from 15 residues. Per germline, CDR1 SNHLY and CDR2 FYNNEI. CDR3 protein: CASSPSRTVSGGCTF. The CDR3 coding sequence is TGTGCCAGCAGCCCATCCCGGACGGTGAGCGGTGGCTGCACCTTC.

This clonotype was seen a handful of times. Here the CDR3 reads CASSGDTISYEQYF. The CDR3 nucleotides are TGTGCCAGCAGCGGGGACACCATCTCCTACGAGCAGTACTTC. This rearrangement joins TRBV11-3 to TRBJ2-7; TRBD1 might be the D (6 bases). The CDR3 covers 14 residues. CDR1 and CDR2 from the germline V gene are SGHNT and YENEEA. The V end lost 5 bases, the J end lost 0 bases, and 11 bases lay between the germline ends.

The V and J genes are TRBV10-3 and TRBJ2-3, with 8 positions matching TRBD2. J gave up 1 base and V 2 bases, and 2 bases lay outside the gene matches. The V gene's germline CDR1 is ENHRY and CDR2 SYGVKD. The CDR3 is 15 residues long. Written as DNA, the CDR3 is TGTGCCATCAGTGAGGGAGCGGGGGGCACAGATACGCAGTATTTT. This encodes CAISEGAGGTDTQYF.

The V gene is TRBV6-1, the J gene TRBJ2-2, with 7 bases fitting TRBD1. The CDR3 totals 15 residues. V lost 7 bases to trimming and J lost 4 bases; unmatched junction nucleotides: 9. CDR1 is MNHNS, CDR2 SASEGT, per germline. The CDR3 region has the DNA TGTGCCAGCACACAGGGGACGCCCGGCACCGGGGAGCTGTTTTTT. This translates into CASTQGTPGTGELFF.

This rearrangement joins TRBV28 to TRBJ1-1; D is perhaps TRBD1 (5 bases). CDR3 length: 16 residues. V lost 5 bases to trimming and J lost 5 bases, with 21 bases between them. Germline V CDR1 and CDR2: MDHEN, SYDVKM. The CDR3 DNA is TGTGCCAGCAGTGCGACCGGGGGGGATTCCAAGACTGAAGCTTTCTTT. Translated: CASSATGGDSKTEAFF. The full variable domain, completed using reference TRBV28 and TRBJ1-1, is DVKVTQSSRYLVKRTGEKVFLECVQDMDHENMFWYRQDPGLGLRLIYFSYDVKMKEKGDIPEGYSVSREKKERFSLILESASTNQTSMYLCASSATGGDSKTEAFFGQGTRLTVV.

This rearrangement joins TRBV12-3 or TRBV12-4 to TRBJ1-2, with D hard to call. Trimming cost V 3 bases and J 4 bases, with 9 bases left between them. This CDR3 contains 13 residues. CDR3 coding DNA: TGTGCCAGCAGTTTGGGCACATCCTATGGCTACACCTTC. Its protein product is CASSLGTSYGYTF.

This clonotype is deemed medium-sized. This rearrangement joins TRBV4-1 to TRBJ1-2; 7 nucleotides line up with TRBD1. CDR1 is MGHRA and CDR2 is YSYEKL in the germline V gene. Losses at the gene ends were 1 base for V and 8 bases for J; bases not matched to a gene: 10. The CDR3 is 15 residues long. The CDR3 DNA reads TGCGCCAGCAGCCAAGCTGACAGGGCGGATGGAGGCTACACCTTC. Amino acids: CASSQADRADGGYTF.

The rearrangement links TRBV30 to TRBJ1-1; no firm D call. Trimming stripped 3 bases from V and 5 bases from J, with 7 bases between. In germline, CDR1 is GTSNPN, CDR2 SVGIG (reference sequence). The CDR3 consists of 11 residues. The chain's CDR3 is CAWRYTTEAFF. The CDR3 DNA follows: TGTGCCTGGAGATACACTACTGAAGCTTTCTTT.

The chain couples TRBV7-9 to TRBJ2-3; 7 bases are a match to TRBD1. With V trimmed by 11 bases and J by 1 base, 0 bases remained unmatched. Looked up from germline, CDR1 is SEHNR and CDR2 is FQNEAQ (reference sequence). There are 11 residues in the CDR3. In DNA form, the CDR3 reads TGTGCCGGACAGGGCACAGATACGCAGTATTTT. It codes for CAGQGTDTQYF.

This clonotype was counted a few times. V gene TRBV18 combines with J gene TRBJ2-5; TRBD1 is a possible D gene (6 bases). Germline values: CDR1 KGHSH, CDR2 LQKENI. V lost 3 bases to trimming and J lost 4 bases, with 12 bases between them. The CDR3 loop spans 14 amino acids. The CDR3 protein is CASSPTGRGETQYF. The CDR3, as DNA: TGTGCCAGCTCACCTACAGGCAGGGGAGAGACCCAGTACTTC. The full variable domain, with the rest looked up from reference TRBV18 and TRBJ2-5, is NAGVMQNPRHLVRRRGQEARLRCSPMKGHSHVYWYRQLPEEGLKFMVYLQKENIIDESGMPKERFSAEFPKEGPSILRIQQVVRGDSAAYFCASSPTGRGETQYFGPGTRLLVL.

The chain links TRBV6-1 to TRBJ2-1; 14 bases match TRBD2. The CDR3 consists of 20 residues. The J segment lost 0 bases and the V segment lost 2 bases, leaving 9 bases of the junction unmatched. Germline V lookup: CDR1 MNHNS, CDR2 SASEGT. CDR3 residues: CASSERGTSGSLRSYNEQFF. In DNA form, the CDR3 reads TGTGCCAGCAGTGAAAGGGGGACTAGCGGGAGTCTCCGCTCCTACAATGAGCAGTTCTTC.

The rearrangement uses TRBV2 and TRBJ1-2; the D is unclear. The length of the CDR3 is 18 residues. CDR1 and CDR2 from the germline V gene are SNHLY and FYNNEI. The V end lost 2 bases, the J end lost 2 bases, and 21 bases lay between the germline ends. The CDR3 DNA sequence: TGTGCCAGCAGTGAATTTAAATCGGGATTGGACGGAAACTATGGCTACACCTTC. It is translated as CASSEFKSGLDGNYGYTF.

V gene TRBV11-3 combines with J gene TRBJ2-3; D is unresolved. CDR1 and CDR2 from the germline V gene are SGHNT and YENEEA. The CDR3 runs to 11 residues. The V gene lost 7 bases and the J gene lost 3 bases, with 5 bases spanning the gap. This CDR3 is CASKRTDTQYF. The CDR3, as DNA: TGTGCCAGCAAAAGGACAGATACGCAGTATTTT.

This clonotype has more than one count but fewer than ten. The chain carries TRBV20-1 and TRBJ2-7, with no clear D. The CDR3 sequence is 13 residues long. Germline V CDR1 and CDR2: DFQATT, SNEGSKA (reference sequence). The chain's CDR3 is CRPQADGDYEQYF. In DNA, the CDR3 is TGCAGGCCACAAGCAGATGGGGACTACGAGCAGTACTTC.

The V gene is TRBV7-2, the J gene TRBJ1-6; D is unclear. The CDR3 is 14 residues long. Per the germline V gene, CDR1 is SGHTA and CDR2 is FQGNSA. V was trimmed by 3 bases and J by 0 bases, leaving 3 bases between them. This chain's CDR3 is CASSFRSYNSPLHF. The DNA for the CDR3 is TGTGCCAGCAGCTTTCGCTCCTATAATTCACCCCTCCACTTT.

This clonotype has just a few counts. The CDR3 bases are TGTGCCTTCACAAGCTCCTATAATTCACCCCTCCACTTT. Protein sequence: CAFTSSYNSPLHF. This chain joins TRBV30 and TRBJ1-6, with D hard to call. The CDR3 sequence is 13 residues long. The ends were cut back, 7 bases at V and 0 bases at J, with 7 bases in the middle. CDR1 and CDR2 from the germline V gene are GTSNPN and SVGIG (reference sequence).

The CDR3 region has the DNA TGTGCCAGCAGCAAACAGGGCAGGGGGCGATCAGATACGCAGTATTTT. Amino acids: CASSKQGRGRSDTQYF. The chain combines TRBV21-1 with TRBJ2-3; TRBD1, as called in the table, went unchecked against the DNA. TRBV21-1 is marked as a pseudogene. The CDR3 runs 16 residues.

This chain links TRBV7-2 with TRBJ2-5; D is ambiguous. Germline lookup yields CDR1 SGHTA and CDR2 FQGNSA. The CDR3 is 14 amino acids. Trimming removed 5 bases at V and 5 bases at J, with 15 bases between. CDR3 in DNA: TGTGCCAGCAGCCCGATGGTAGGTTCGGAGACCCAGTACTTC. Protein sequence: CASSPMVGSETQYF.

This rearrangement joins TRBV2 to TRBJ2-2; D not certain. V lost 1 base and J 2 bases, leaving 5 bases between the germline ends. CDR1 and CDR2 from the germline V gene are SNHLY and FYNNEI. The CDR3 runs 14 residues. The CDR3 loop is CASSEVRNTGELFF. The CDR3 region has the DNA TGTGCCAGCAGTGAAGTGAGAAACACCGGGGAGCTGTTTTTT.